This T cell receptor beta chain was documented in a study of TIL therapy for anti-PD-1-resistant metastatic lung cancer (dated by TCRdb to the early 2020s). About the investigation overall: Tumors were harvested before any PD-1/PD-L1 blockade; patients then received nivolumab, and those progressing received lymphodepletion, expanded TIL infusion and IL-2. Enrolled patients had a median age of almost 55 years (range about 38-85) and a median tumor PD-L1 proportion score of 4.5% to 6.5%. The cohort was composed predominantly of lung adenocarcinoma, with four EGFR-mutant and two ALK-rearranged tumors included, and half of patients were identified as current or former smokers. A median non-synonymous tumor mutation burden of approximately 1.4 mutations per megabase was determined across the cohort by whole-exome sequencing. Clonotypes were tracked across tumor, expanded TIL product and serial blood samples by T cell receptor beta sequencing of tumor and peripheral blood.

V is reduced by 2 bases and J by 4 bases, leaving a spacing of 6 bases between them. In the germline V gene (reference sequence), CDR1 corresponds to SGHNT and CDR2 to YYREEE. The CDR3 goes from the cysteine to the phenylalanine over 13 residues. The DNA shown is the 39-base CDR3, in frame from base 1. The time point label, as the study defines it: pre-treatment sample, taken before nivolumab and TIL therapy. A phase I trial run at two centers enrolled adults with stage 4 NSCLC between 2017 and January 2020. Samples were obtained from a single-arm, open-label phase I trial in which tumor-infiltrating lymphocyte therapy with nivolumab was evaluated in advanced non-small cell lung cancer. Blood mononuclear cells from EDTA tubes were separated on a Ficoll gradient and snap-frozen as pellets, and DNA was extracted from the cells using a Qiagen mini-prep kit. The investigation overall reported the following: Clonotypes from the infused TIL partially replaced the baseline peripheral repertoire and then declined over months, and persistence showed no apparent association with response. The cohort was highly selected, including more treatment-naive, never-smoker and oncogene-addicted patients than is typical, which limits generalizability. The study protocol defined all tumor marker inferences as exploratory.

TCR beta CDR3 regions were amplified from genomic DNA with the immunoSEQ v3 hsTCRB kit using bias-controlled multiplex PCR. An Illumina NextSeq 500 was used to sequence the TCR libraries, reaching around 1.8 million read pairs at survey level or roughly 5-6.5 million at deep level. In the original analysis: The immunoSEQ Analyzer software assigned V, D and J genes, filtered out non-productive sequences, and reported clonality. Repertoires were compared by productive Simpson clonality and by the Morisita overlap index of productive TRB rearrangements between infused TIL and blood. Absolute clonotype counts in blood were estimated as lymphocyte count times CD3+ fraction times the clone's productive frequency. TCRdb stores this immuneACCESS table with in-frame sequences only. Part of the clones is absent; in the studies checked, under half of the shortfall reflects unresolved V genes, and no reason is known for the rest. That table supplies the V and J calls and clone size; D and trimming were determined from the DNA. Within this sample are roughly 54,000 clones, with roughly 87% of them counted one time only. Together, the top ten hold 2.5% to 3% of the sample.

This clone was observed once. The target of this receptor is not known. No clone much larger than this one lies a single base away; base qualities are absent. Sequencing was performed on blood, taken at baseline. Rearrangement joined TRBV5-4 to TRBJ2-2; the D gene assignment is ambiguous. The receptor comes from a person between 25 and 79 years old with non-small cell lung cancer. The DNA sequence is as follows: TGTGCCAGCAGCTTATACGGCACCGGGGAGCTGTTTTTT. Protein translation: CASSLYGTGELFF.